This TCR beta chain was recorded in a study of T cell repertoires in cytomegalovirus infection. Looking at the study overall: Through public TCR beta signatures, both CMV infection and matching HLA type were indicated.

TCRdb reanalysed the reads using MiXCR and keeps one entry per CDR3 protein. The sample records about 600,000 distinct CDR3 sequences, 20% to 25% being singletons. This clonotype was seen a few times. Its antigen is unidentified. Trimming removed 2 bases from V and 5 bases from J, with 12 bases in between. The CDR3 is made up of 14 amino acids. Study-level results: Accumulated public TCR beta family frequency recognized individuals carrying CMV together with the relevant HLA. HLA-C-restricted CMV-specific TCR beta clonotypes were dominant in the ex vivo response.

The sequencing sample was made of CD8+ T cells from PBMCs. The receptor was derived from a human donor in good health (CMV status not recorded). Some clones in this sample may be carry-over from other donors' samples. The gene calls are TRBV12-3 or TRBV12-4 and TRBJ2-5, with D hard to call. The CDR3 coding sequence is TGTGCCAGCAGTTTACTACTGTCCGGGGAGACCCAGTACTTC. Its translation: CASSLLLSGETQYF.